This entry lists 29 T cell receptor beta chains sequenced from one sample in a study of Ad26.COV2.S vaccination and SARS-CoV-2 variants. The treatment was: some 20 received Ad26.COV2.S at low or high dose, single or two shots; several received placebo; per-sample allocation not given. Vaccine and placebo recipients were sampled on day 63 after the first injection. TCRdb's copy holds only in-frame clones and misses some; the assay was immunoSEQ multiplex PCR. This sample has fewer than 500,000 clones, with roughly 89% found just once. The sequencing here drew on peripheral blood, taken in a trial of Ad26.COV2.S vaccine versus placebo. The source of these receptors is a person between 18 and 60 years old who received the Ad26.COV2.S COVID-19 vaccine or a placebo.

The chain couples TRBV7-2 to TRBJ1-5; the D is unclear. This CDR3 has 15 residues. Germline lookup yields CDR1 SGHTA and CDR2 FQGNSA. V dropped 3 bases and J dropped 5 bases, with 14 bases sitting between them. The CDR3 DNA reads TGTGCCAGCAGCTTGGCCGGCCACCCCGATCAGCCCCAGCATTTT. It is translated as CASSLAGHPDQPQHF.

The V call is TRBV28, the J call TRBJ1-4; the D is unclear. V was pared by 1 base and J by 8 bases, with 8 bases between. The CDR3 length is 13 residues. Germline V lookup: CDR1 MDHEN, CDR2 SYDVKM. The DNA for the CDR3 is TGTGCCAGCAGTTTATTGGCGGGGGAAAAACTGTTTTTT. This gives the protein CASSLLAGEKLFF.

This chain uses TRBV4-2 with TRBJ1-5, with a tentative D call TRBD1 (6 bases). Trimming took 3 bases from V and 6 from J, leaving 15 bases between them. CDR3 size: 15 residues. Germline values: CDR1 LGHNA, CDR2 YNFKEQ. CDR3 DNA: TGTGCCAGCAGCCAGTCCGCCAGGGGATTTCAGCCCCAGCATTTT. Amino acid sequence: CASSQSARGFQPQHF.

The chain joins TRBV7-2 to TRBJ1-6; D gene uncertain. The length of the CDR3 is 13 residues. Trimming stripped 2 bases from V and 7 bases from J, with 6 bases between. Germline values: CDR1 SGHTA, CDR2 FQGNSA. Here the CDR3 DNA reads TGTGCCAGCAGCTTATACCAAAATTCACCCCTCCACTTT. Its protein is CASSLYQNSPLHF.

The chain recombines TRBV7-9 with TRBJ1-2, with 10 bases identical to TRBD1. J was trimmed by 6 bases and V by 1 base; bases with no gene match: 11. This CDR3 region has 17 residues. The germline CDR1 and CDR2 sequences are SEHNR and FQNEAQ (reference sequence). The CDR3 protein is CASSLDGTGVSVHGYTF. The CDR3, as DNA: TGTGCCAGCAGCTTAGATGGGACAGGGGTGTCAGTACATGGCTACACCTTC.

The chain couples TRBV5-1 to TRBJ1-1; 10 bases align to TRBD1. The CDR3 consists of 16 residues. With V trimmed by 3 bases and J by 6 bases, 11 bases remained unmatched. Germline CDR1 SGHRS, CDR2 YFSETQ. CDR3: CASSYPGQGSYAEAFF. Written as DNA, the CDR3 is TGCGCCAGCAGCTACCCGGGACAGGGGTCTTATGCTGAAGCTTTCTTT. The variable domain in full, completed from reference TRBV5-1 and TRBJ1-1, reads KAGVTQTPRYLIKTRGQQVTLSCSPISGHRSVSWYQQTPGQGLQFLFEYFSETQRNKGNFPGRFSGRQFSNSRSEMNVSTLELGDSALYLCASSYPGQGSYAEAFFGQGTRLTVV.

The chain has TRBV5-1 and TRBJ1-1; D is perhaps TRBD1 (5 bases). The CDR3 totals 16 residues. V dropped 1 base and J dropped 1 base, with 14 bases sitting between them. Per the germline V gene, CDR1 is SGHRS and CDR2 is YFSETQ. This CDR3 is CASSLRGYGGNTEAFF. The CDR3 DNA reads as TGCGCCAGCAGCTTGAGAGGGTATGGGGGGAACACTGAAGCTTTCTTT.

Here the CDR3 DNA reads TGTGCCAGCAGCTTAGTCAGGGGACCTAACTATGGCTACACCTTC. Residues: CASSLVRGPNYGYTF. The J gene is TRBJ1-2, the V gene TRBV7-9; D possibly corresponds to TRBD1 (6 bases). The CDR3 sequence is 15 residues long. Germline assignment: CDR1 SEHNR and CDR2 FQNEAQ (reference sequence). V lost 1 base and J lost 0, with 9 bases in between. The whole variable domain, remainder taken from reference TRBV7-9 and TRBJ1-2, is DTGVSQNPRHKITKRGQNVTFRCDPISEHNRLYWYRQTLGQGPEFLTYFQNEAQLEKSRLLSDRFSAERPKGSFSTLEIQRTEQGDSAMYLCASSLVRGPNYGYTFGSGTRLTVV.

The gene calls are TRBV11-3 and TRBJ1-4; TRBD1 aligns across 7 bases. V lost 3 bases, J lost 8 bases, and 6 bases stayed unmatched. Germline V gene lookup returns CDR1 SGHNT and CDR2 YENEEA. This CDR3 has 14 residues. CDR3 protein: CASSFTGDGEKLFF. CDR3 coding DNA: TGTGCCAGCAGCTTTACAGGGGACGGAGAAAAACTGTTTTTT.

The gene calls are TRBV5-5 and TRBJ2-1, with D maybe TRBD2 (5 bases). The CDR3 runs 15 residues. With 3 bases removed from V and 4 bases from J, the gap between germline ends came to 14 bases. Germline values: CDR1 SGHKS, CDR2 YYEKEE (reference sequence). The CDR3 DNA is TGTGCCAGCAGCTCCCGAAGCGGAGCGTACAATGAGCAGTTCTTC. This gives the protein CASSSRSGAYNEQFF.

The chain is built from TRBV7-2 and TRBJ2-1, with TRBD1 as a possible D gene (5 bases). The CDR3 spans 15 residues. V was pared by 1 base and J by 3 bases, with 10 bases between. CDR1 is SGHTA and CDR2 is FQGNSA in the germline V gene. The CDR3 protein is CASSLELGLYNEQFF. The CDR3 coding sequence is TGTGCCAGCAGCTTAGAGTTGGGGCTCTACAATGAGCAGTTCTTC.

The chain joins TRBV14 to TRBJ1-3, with 7 bases fitting TRBD1. CDR3 size: 15 residues. Looked up from germline, CDR1 is SGHDN and CDR2 is FVKESK. V lost 4 bases and J lost 4; bases outside the gene matches: 7. CDR3 region: CASSRQGKSGNTIYF. The CDR3 coding sequence is TGTGCCAGCAGCCGACAGGGTAAATCGGGAAACACCATATATTTT.

V gene TRBV5-1 combines with J gene TRBJ2-5; 7 bases are shared with TRBD1. This CDR3 is built from 16 residues. The trim removed 1 base at V and 3 bases at J, leaving 9 bases unmatched. Germline V gene lookup returns CDR1 SGHRS and CDR2 YFSETQ. CDR3 amino acids: CASSLPTGTEEETQYF. The CDR3 DNA is TGCGCCAGCAGCTTGCCCACCGGGACAGAAGAAGAGACCCAGTACTTC.

The chain joins TRBV5-1 to TRBJ1-4; a possible D gene is TRBD1 (5 bases). Per germline, CDR1 SGHRS and CDR2 YFSETQ. The CDR3 consists of 12 residues. Trimming removed 5 bases from V and 8 bases from J, with 10 bases in between. The CDR3 nucleotides read TGCGCCAGCAGTGAACAGGCGGAAAAACTGTTTTTT. Protein: CASSEQAEKLFF.

V gene TRBV28 combines with J gene TRBJ1-5; 7 nucleotides align to TRBD1. The CDR3 is 14 amino acids. Per germline, CDR1 MDHEN and CDR2 SYDVKM. The ends lost 2 bases at V and 4 bases at J; junction bases unmatched: 2. The CDR3 DNA follows: TGTGCCAGCAGTTTAAGGGACAGAAATCAGCCCCAGCATTTT. The encoded protein is CASSLRDRNQPQHF. The full variable domain, rest sourced from reference TRBV28 and TRBJ1-5, is DVKVTQSSRYLVKRTGEKVFLECVQDMDHENMFWYRQDPGLGLRLIYFSYDVKMKEKGDIPEGYSVSREKKERFSLILESASTNQTSMYLCASSLRDRNQPQHFGDGTRLSIL.

V gene TRBV4-1 combines with J gene TRBJ2-2; D is unresolved. Germline V gene lookup returns CDR1 MGHRA and CDR2 YSYEKL. Trimming took off 0 bases at V and 6 bases at J, with 11 bases between the two ends. CDR3 length: 15 residues. For the CDR3, the DNA is TGCGCCAGCAGCCAAGATACCCTGCGCCCCGGGGAGCTGTTTTTT. Translating gives CASSQDTLRPGELFF.

This chain joins TRBV28 and TRBJ2-7; unclear D gene. This CDR3 spans 14 amino acids. V shed 4 bases and J shed 0 bases, with 10 bases lying between them. Germline V lookup: CDR1 MDHEN, CDR2 SYDVKM. CDR3 nucleotide sequence: TGTGCCAGCAGTTATGCAAGAGACTCCTACGAGCAGTACTTC. Residues: CASSYARDSYEQYF. Filled out from reference TRBV28 and TRBJ2-7, the complete variable domain reads DVKVTQSSRYLVKRTGEKVFLECVQDMDHENMFWYRQDPGLGLRLIYFSYDVKMKEKGDIPEGYSVSREKKERFSLILESASTNQTSMYLCASSYARDSYEQYFGPGTRLTVT.

This clone was picked up one time. The rearrangement links TRBV11-2 to TRBJ1-4; maybe TRBD1 (5 bases). This CDR3 comprises 17 residues. Germline-derived CDR1 and CDR2 are SGHAT and FQNNGV. V gave up 1 base and J gave up 4 bases, with 16 bases separating them. The CDR3 sequence: CASSLGGVGTLNEKLFF. The DNA of the CDR3 is TGTGCCAGCAGCTTAGGAGGGGTGGGCACCCTTAATGAAAAACTGTTTTTT.

The genes are TRBV9 and TRBJ2-3; D unresolved. Germline values: CDR1 SGDLS, CDR2 YYNGEE. There are 12 residues in the CDR3. V was shortened by 3 bases and J by 6 bases, with 8 bases between the two germline ends. CDR3 residues: CASSAQEDTQYF. In DNA, the CDR3 is TGTGCCAGCAGCGCGCAGGAGGATACGCAGTATTTT. The variable domain in full, with the rest retrieved from reference TRBV9 and TRBJ2-3, is DSGVTQTPKHLITATGQRVTLRCSPRSGDLSVYWYQQSLDQGLQFLIQYYNGEERAKGNILERFSAQQFPDLHSELNLSSLELGDSALYFCASSAQEDTQYFGPGTRLTVL.

This clone was recorded only once. The rearrangement joins TRBV7-2 to TRBJ2-7, with D tentatively TRBD1 (6 bases). The CDR3 contains 14 residues. CDR1 is SGHTA and CDR2 is FQGNSA in the germline V gene. The V and J ends lost 5 bases and 7 bases respectively, with 18 bases between them. Written as DNA, the CDR3 is TGTGCCAGCAGCCACGCTCCGGGACAAGGTGAGCAGTACTTC. Translating it yields CASSHAPGQGEQYF.

The chain couples TRBV5-1 to TRBJ1-1, with D unclear. This CDR3 comprises 17 residues. The germline V and J ends were trimmed by 4 bases and 8 bases, with 27 bases remaining between them. Germline V gene lookup returns CDR1 SGHRS and CDR2 YFSETQ. The CDR3 loop reads CASSPREPSISSAEAFF. CDR3 bases: TGCGCCAGCAGCCCGAGGGAACCGTCAATCTCTTCAGCGGAAGCTTTCTTT.

This clone was detected once. DNA of the CDR3: TGTGCCAGCAGTTACGGGCAGGGCGGATACACAGATACGCAGTATTTT. As protein: CASSYGQGGYTDTQYF. The chain is built from TRBV6-2 or TRBV6-3 and TRBJ2-3; weak D call: TRBD1 (5 bases). The CDR3 totals 16 residues. CDR1 and CDR2 from the germline V gene are MNHEY and SVGEGT. Deletions cut 2 bases from V and 2 bases from J, with 14 bases between.

This clone was observed once. V is TRBV9 and J is TRBJ1-2; 7 nucleotides match TRBD1. The CDR3 runs to 14 residues. Germline V gives CDR1 SGDLS, CDR2 YYNGEE. The V segment lost 0 bases and the J segment 6 bases; nucleotides outside the gene matches: 5. The CDR3 protein is CASSVEARGNGYTF. The CDR3 nucleotides read TGTGCCAGCAGCGTAGAGGCCAGGGGGAATGGCTACACCTTC.

The sample holds one count of this clone. The genes are TRBV30 and TRBJ1-3; D unresolved. The CDR3 consists of 13 residues. V lost 0 bases, J lost 2 bases, and 5 bases lay in between. Germline-derived CDR1 and CDR2 are GTSNPN and SVGIG (reference sequence). DNA for the CDR3: TGTGCCTGGAGTGTCTCCACTGGAAACACCATATATTTT. This encodes CAWSVSTGNTIYF.

The chain links TRBV11-1 to TRBJ2-2; 7 positions agree with TRBD1. CDR3 length: 15 amino acids. The germline gives CDR1 SGHAT, CDR2 FQDESV (reference sequence). The V gene end was trimmed by 6 bases and the J gene end by 3 bases; junction bases not matched to a gene: 7. In DNA, the CDR3 is TGTGCCAGCAGTTACCGGGACAGAGACACCGGGGAGCTGTTTTTT. This gives the protein CASSYRDRDTGELFF.

The rearrangement joins TRBV28 to TRBJ1-1; no clear D gene. CDR3 length equals 9 residues. The germline gives CDR1 MDHEN, CDR2 SYDVKM. V was trimmed by 6 bases and J by 7 bases, leaving 3 bases between them. CDR3 coding DNA: TGTGCCAGCAGGGGTGAAGCTTTCTTT. This gives the protein CASRGEAFF.

The chain links TRBV2 to TRBJ2-7; possibly TRBD1 or TRBD2 for D (5 bases each). This CDR3 contains 12 residues. Germline V gives CDR1 SNHLY, CDR2 FYNNEI. Trimming left V 6 bases short and J 3 bases short, with 9 bases between. CDR3 region: CASRQEVYEQYF. The DNA for the CDR3 is TGTGCCAGCAGACAGGAGGTCTACGAGCAGTACTTC. Filled out from reference TRBV2 and TRBJ2-7, the complete variable domain reads EPEVTQTPSHQVTQMGQEVILRCVPISNHLYFYWYRQILGQKVEFLVSFYNNEISEKSEIFDDQFSVERPDGSNFTLKIRSTKLEDSAMYFCASRQEVYEQYFGPGTRLTVT.

The chain combines TRBV7-2 with TRBJ2-3; D unresolved. Trimming removed 4 bases at V and 4 bases at J, with 9 bases between. CDR3 size: 13 residues. The germline CDR1 and CDR2 sequences are SGHTA and FQGNSA. CDR3 DNA sequence: TGTGCCAGCAGCTCCCTAAGTCCAGATACGCAGTATTTT. The encoded protein is CASSSLSPDTQYF.

This chain links TRBV30 with TRBJ2-7; D possibly uses TRBD1 or TRBD2 (5 bases each). CDR3 length: 14 amino acids. Between the trimmed V and J ends, which lost 0 bases and 2 bases, there was a span of 11 bases. Germline assignment: CDR1 GTSNPN and CDR2 SVGIG (reference sequence). The CDR3 protein is CAWSVSGGPYEQYF. CDR3 sequence (DNA): TGTGCCTGGAGTGTAAGTGGGGGACCCTACGAGCAGTACTTC.